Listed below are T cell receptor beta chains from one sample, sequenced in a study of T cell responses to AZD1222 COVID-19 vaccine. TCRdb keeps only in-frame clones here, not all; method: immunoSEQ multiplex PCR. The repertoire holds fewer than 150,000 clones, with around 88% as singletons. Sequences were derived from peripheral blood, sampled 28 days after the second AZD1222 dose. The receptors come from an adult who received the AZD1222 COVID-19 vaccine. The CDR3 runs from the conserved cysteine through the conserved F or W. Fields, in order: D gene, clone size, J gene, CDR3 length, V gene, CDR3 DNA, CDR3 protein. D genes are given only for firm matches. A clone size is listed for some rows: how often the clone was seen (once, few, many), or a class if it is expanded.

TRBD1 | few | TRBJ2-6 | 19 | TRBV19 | TGTGCCAGTAGTATCTACAACCGGGACAGGTTTTCTCTGGCCAACGTCCTGACTTTC | CASSIYNRDRFSLANVLTF
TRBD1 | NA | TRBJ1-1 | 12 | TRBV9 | TGTGCCAGCAGCCGGGACAGGGGTGAAGCTTTCTTT | CASSRDRGEAFF
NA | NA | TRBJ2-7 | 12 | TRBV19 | TGTGCCAGTAGCCACCTTACCTACGAGCAGTACTTC | CASSHLTYEQYF
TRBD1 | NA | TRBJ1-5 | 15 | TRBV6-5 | TGTGCCAGCAGTAGAGGAACAGGGGGCAATCAGCCCCAGCATTTT | CASSRGTGGNQPQHF
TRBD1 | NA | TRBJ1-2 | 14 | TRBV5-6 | TGTGCCAGCAGTTCACCCACAGGGGGCTATGGCTACACCTTC | CASSSPTGGYGYTF
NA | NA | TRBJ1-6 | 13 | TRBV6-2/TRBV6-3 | TGTGCCAGCAGTTACTACTTAAATTCACCCCTCCACTTT | CASSYYLNSPLHF
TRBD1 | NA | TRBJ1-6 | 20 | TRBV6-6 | TGTGCCAGCAGTCTAGCCGGGACAGGGGTAACAAGCTCCTATAATTCACCCCTCCACTTT | CASSLAGTGVTSSYNSPLHF
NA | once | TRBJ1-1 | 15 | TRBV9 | TGTGCCAGCACCATAGAGGCAGATGATTTCGCTGAAGCTTTCTTT | CASTIEADDFAEAFF
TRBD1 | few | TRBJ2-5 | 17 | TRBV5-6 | TGTGCCAGCAGCTCTGCATACTTCGGACAGGGGCGAGAGACCCAGTACTTC | CASSSAYFGQGRETQYF
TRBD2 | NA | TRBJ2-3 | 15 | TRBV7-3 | TGTGCCAGCAGCTTAACTAGCGGGAGCACAGATACGCAGTATTTT | CASSLTSGSTDTQYF
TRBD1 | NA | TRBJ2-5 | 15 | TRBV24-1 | TGTGCCACCAGTGACATAACAGGGGGAGCGGAGACCCAGTACTTC | CATSDITGGAETQYF
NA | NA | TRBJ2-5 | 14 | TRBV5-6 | TGTGCCAGCAGCTTGGGAACCCCTTCCGAGACCCAGTACTTC | CASSLGTPSETQYF
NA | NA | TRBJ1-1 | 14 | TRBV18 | TGTGCCAGCTCACCTCCTTCCCGCCTCGACGAGGCTTTCTTT | CASSPPSRLDEAFF
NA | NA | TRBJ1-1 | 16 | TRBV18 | TGTGCCAGCTCACCATCTCAGGGCTCCGGCGGCACTGAAGCTTTCTTT | CASSPSQGSGGTEAFF
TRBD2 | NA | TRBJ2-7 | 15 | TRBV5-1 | TGCGCCAGCAGCTCCTTGACGGGGGGGCAGAACGAGCAGTACTTC | CASSSLTGGQNEQYF
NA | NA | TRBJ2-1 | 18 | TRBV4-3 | TGCGCCAGCAGCCAACACGGACGAGGGGCCTTGCCTGACAATGAGCAGTTCTTC | CASSQHGRGALPDNEQFF
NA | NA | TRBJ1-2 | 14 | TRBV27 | TGTGCCAGCAGTCCAAGGGCAGGAACCTATGGCTACACCTTC | CASSPRAGTYGYTF
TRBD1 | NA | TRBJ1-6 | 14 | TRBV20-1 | TGCAGTGCTAGTGCTCAGGGGGCTAATTCACCCCTCCACTTT | CSASAQGANSPLHF
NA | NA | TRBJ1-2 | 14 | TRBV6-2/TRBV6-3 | TGTGCCAGCAGTTACTCGGGGGGGACCTATGGCTACACCTTC | CASSYSGGTYGYTF
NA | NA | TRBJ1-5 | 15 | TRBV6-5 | TGTGCCAGCAGTCTCCGACCTTCCCCCAATCAGCCCCAGCATTTT | CASSLRPSPNQPQHF
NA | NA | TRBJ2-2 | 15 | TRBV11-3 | TGTGCCAGCAGCTTAGAACAGGGCGCGACCGGGGAGCTGTTTTTT | CASSLEQGATGELFF
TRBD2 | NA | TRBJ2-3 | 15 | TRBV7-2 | TGTGCCAGCAGCCTTAGGGTGCGGGGGGGCGATACGCAGTATTTT | CASSLRVRGGDTQYF
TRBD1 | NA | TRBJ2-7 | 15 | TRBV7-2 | TGTGCCAGCAGCTTAGCTGGGACAGGGCTCTACGAGCAGTACTTC | CASSLAGTGLYEQYF
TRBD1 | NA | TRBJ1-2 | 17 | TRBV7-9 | TGTGCCAGCAGCTCAGGACAGGGAGCCTACAACCTCTATGGCTACACCTTC | CASSSGQGAYNLYGYTF
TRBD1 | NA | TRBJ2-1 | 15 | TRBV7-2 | TGTGCCAGCAGCTTTCCCCAGGGGGCCCGAAATGAGCAGTTCTTC | CASSFPQGARNEQFF
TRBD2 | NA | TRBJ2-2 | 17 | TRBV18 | TGTGCCAGCTCACCTGTAACTAGCGGGGGAAACACCGGGGAGCTGTTTTTT | CASSPVTSGGNTGELFF
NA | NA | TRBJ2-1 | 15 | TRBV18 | TGTGCCAGCTCACCACCCGCCGGTAGGACCGATGAGCAGTTCTTC | CASSPPAGRTDEQFF
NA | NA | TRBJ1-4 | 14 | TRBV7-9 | TGTGCCAGCAGCTTACTTGCAACTAATGAAAAACTGTTTTTT | CASSLLATNEKLFF
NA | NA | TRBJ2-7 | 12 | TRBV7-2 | TGTGCCAGCAGCCTGCAGGGCTACGAGCAGTACTTC | CASSLQGYEQYF
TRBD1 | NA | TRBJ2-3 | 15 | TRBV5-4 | TGTGCCAGCAGCTCGGGACAGGTTAGCACAGATACGCAGTATTTT | CASSSGQVSTDTQYF
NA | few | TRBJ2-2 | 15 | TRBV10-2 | TGCGCCAGCAGTGCCGAAAGGGGAAACACCGGGGAGCTGTTTTTT | CASSAERGNTGELFF
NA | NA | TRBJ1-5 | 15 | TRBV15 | TGTGCCACCAGCAGAGATCCTGGAGGCAATCAGCCCCAGCATTTT | CATSRDPGGNQPQHF